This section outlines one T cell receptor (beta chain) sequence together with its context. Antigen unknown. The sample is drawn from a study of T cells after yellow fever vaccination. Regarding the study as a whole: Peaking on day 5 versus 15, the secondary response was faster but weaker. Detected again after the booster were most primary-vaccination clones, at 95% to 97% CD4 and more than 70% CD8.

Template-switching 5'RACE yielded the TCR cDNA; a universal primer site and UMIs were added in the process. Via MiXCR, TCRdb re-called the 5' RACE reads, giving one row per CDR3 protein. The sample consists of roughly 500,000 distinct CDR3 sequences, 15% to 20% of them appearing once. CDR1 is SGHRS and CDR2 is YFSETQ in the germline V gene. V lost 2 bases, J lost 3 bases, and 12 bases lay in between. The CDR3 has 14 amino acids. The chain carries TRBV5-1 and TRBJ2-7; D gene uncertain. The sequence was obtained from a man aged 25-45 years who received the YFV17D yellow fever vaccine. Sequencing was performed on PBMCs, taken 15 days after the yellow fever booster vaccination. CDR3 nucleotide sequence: TGCGCCAGCAGCTTTACTGGTGATTTCTACGAGCAGTACTTC. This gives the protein CASSFTGDFYEQYF.